This TCR beta chain came from a study of blood T cell repertoires in COVID-19. Study-level background: Sites in the United States, Italy and Spain provided acute and convalescent COVID-19 samples. From T cells, B-cell-depleted T cells, or PBMCs came the material, which was cDNA or gDNA.

Germline V gives CDR1 SEHNR, CDR2 FQNEAQ (reference sequence). The length of the CDR3 is 14 residues. V was pared by 3 bases and J by 0 bases, with 6 bases between. The table came from immunoSEQ multiplex PCR; TCRdb's copy has only in-frame clones and leaves some out. The table includes more than 130,000 clones, 88% detected once. This chain links TRBV7-9 with TRBJ1-3; D is ambiguous. Sequencing was done on a sample of peripheral blood. The TCR sequence derives from a man aged 50-60 years with active or convalescent COVID-19. CDR3: CASSFKSSGNTIYF. In DNA form, the CDR3 reads TGTGCCAGCAGCTTTAAGAGCTCTGGAAACACCATATATTTT.